This T cell receptor (beta chain) originates from a study of blood T cell repertoires in COVID-19. Across the study: COVID-19 samples, acute and convalescent, were from the United States, Italy and Spain. The analysed material was cDNA or gDNA that came from T cells, B-cell-depleted T cells, or PBMCs.

Patients at the Seattle site were enrolled during active infection and followed longitudinally. In the authors' methods: Reference gene primer amplification gave nucleated cell count estimates. This table comes from immunoSEQ multiplex PCR, and its TCRdb copy is limited to in-frame clones, with some not included. The V and J calls and clone size are taken from that table; D and trimming were inferred from the DNA. Found here are approximately 210,000 clones, roughly 80% of them singletons; the top ten hold 0.95%. Sequenced input: peripheral blood. The TCR sequence derives from a man in his 60s with COVID-19, enrolled during active disease.

The CDR3 spells CASSYGQGETEAFF. Written as DNA, the CDR3 is TGTGCCAGCAGTTATGGACAGGGGGAAACTGAAGCTTTCTTT. The chain joins TRBV7-9 to TRBJ1-1; 10 bases fit TRBD1. The CDR3 loop spans 14 amino acids. Germline CDR1 and CDR2: SEHNR and FQNEAQ (reference sequence). Losses at the gene ends were 6 bases for V and 5 bases for J; bases not matched to a gene: 6. The variable domain in full, completed from reference TRBV7-9 and TRBJ1-1, reads DTGVSQNPRHKITKRGQNVTFRCDPISEHNRLYWYRQTLGQGPEFLTYFQNEAQLEKSRLLSDRFSAERPKGSFSTLEIQRTEQGDSAMYLCASSYGQGETEAFFGQGTRLTVV.